Below, 3 T cell receptor beta chains from the same sample are listed, as sequenced in a study of cytomegalovirus exposure and HLA in healthy donors. The PCR employed 60 Vbeta primers together with 13 Jbeta primers. TCRdb's copy holds only in-frame clones and misses some; the assay was immunoSEQ multiplex PCR. Here the sample spans roughly 130,000 clones, under 90% being singletons. The source material was PBMCs. The receptors originated from a man younger than 35 in good health and CMV-seronegative.

This clone was seen once. The J gene is TRBJ2-5, the V gene TRBV7-2; D call uncertain. The CDR3 consists of 15 residues. The germline CDR1 and CDR2 sequences are SGHTA and FQGNSA. The germline V and J ends were trimmed by 5 bases and 0 bases, with 13 bases remaining between them. In DNA form, the CDR3 reads TGTGCCAGCAGCCCCTTAGTGTCAAACCAAGAGACCCAGTACTTC. Residues: CASSPLVSNQETQYF.

The chain couples TRBV6-5 to TRBJ1-2, with 7 bases matching TRBD1. CDR1 and CDR2 from the germline V gene are MNHEY and SVGAGI. The CDR3 sequence is 13 residues long. The J segment lost 8 bases and the V segment lost 7 bases, leaving 10 bases of the junction unmatched. The CDR3 coding sequence is TGTGCCAGCAAACAGGGGATAGGGTACGGCTACACCTTC. Its protein product is CASKQGIGYGYTF.

The chain carries TRBV6-5 and TRBJ1-1; D call uncertain. CDR1 and CDR2 from the germline V gene are MNHEY and SVGAGI. The CDR3 is 12 amino acids. Deletions cut 0 bases from V and 5 bases from J, with 4 bases between. CDR3 bases: TGTGCCAGCAGTTACTCGAGTACTGAAGCTTTCTTT. Its translation: CASSYSSTEAFF.